The rows below give T cell receptor beta chains drawn from one sample of a study of cytomegalovirus exposure and HLA in healthy donors. Produced via immunoSEQ multiplex PCR; TCRdb's table is partial and in-frame only. The sample records 200,000 or so clones, approximately 85% being singletons. The sample consisted of PBMCs. The receptors derive from a woman aged 50 to 65 in good health and CMV-seropositive. Each CDR3 is given with its conserved first and last residue. The D gene is left open where the match is weak. Size is stated for part of the rows, as once, few or many counts, or as a class when the clone is expanded.

cdr3_aa cdr3_nt j_call d_call clone_size v_call
CSASEWEAFF TGCAGTGCTAGTGAGTGGGAAGCTTTCTTT TRBJ1-1 - - TRBV20-1
CASSTRRFHGYTF TGTGCCAGCAGTACCCGGAGGTTCCATGGCTACACCTTC TRBJ1-2 - - TRBV28
CASSLGQGDTGELFF TGTGCCAGCAGCTTGGGACAGGGAGACACCGGGGAGCTGTTTTTT TRBJ2-2 TRBD1 - TRBV7-3
CASSYSGGGNVETQYF TGTGCCAGCAGTTACTCTGGAGGGGGCAACGTAGAGACCCAGTACTTC TRBJ2-5 - - TRBV6-5
CASRGHPTNEKLFF TGTGCCAGCAGGGGACACCCAACTAATGAAAAACTGTTTTTT TRBJ1-4 - - TRBV28
CASRTRVNEKLFF TGTGCCAGCAGGACAAGAGTTAATGAAAAACTGTTTTTT TRBJ1-4 - - TRBV7-6
CASSLATTGGTDTQYF TGTGCCAGCAGCTTGGCCACAACGGGGGGTACAGATACGCAGTATTTT TRBJ2-3 TRBD2 - TRBV5-6
CASSSSDSRGRETQYF TGTGCCAGCAGTTCATCAGACAGCCGGGGGAGAGAGACCCAGTACTTC TRBJ2-5 - - TRBV6-6
CASSPGQGGNTEAFF TGTGCCAGCAGTCCCGGACAGGGGGGGAACACTGAAGCTTTCTTT TRBJ1-1 TRBD1 - TRBV2
CASSPGTGGGYGYTF TGTGCCAGCAGCCCAGGGACAGGGGGAGGCTATGGCTACACCTTC TRBJ1-2 TRBD1 - TRBV7-9
CASSTQGQSNSPLHF TGTGCCAGTAGTACCCAGGGACAGTCGAATTCACCCCTCCACTTT TRBJ1-6 TRBD1 - TRBV19
CASSAAGQLGTGELFF TGCGCCAGCAGCGCCGCGGGACAGCTGGGCACCGGGGAGCTGTTTTTT TRBJ2-2 - - TRBV5-1
CAISPNRDSNTGELFF TGTGCCATCAGCCCTAATAGGGACAGTAACACCGGGGAGCTGTTTTTT TRBJ2-2 TRBD1 - TRBV10-3
CASRPGTGAYNEQFF TGTGCCAGCAGACCCGGGACAGGGGCCTACAATGAGCAGTTCTTC TRBJ2-1 TRBD1 - TRBV7-9
CAWSVGLAGTDTQYF TGTGCCTGGAGTGTAGGGCTAGCCGGCACAGATACGCAGTATTTT TRBJ2-3 - - TRBV30
CASTSDRGRAEAFF TGTGCCAGCACCTCGGACAGGGGCCGCGCTGAAGCTTTCTTT TRBJ1-1 TRBD1 - TRBV28
CASSEAERGGTGELFF TGTGCCAGCAGTGAAGCTGAGAGGGGAGGCACCGGGGAGCTGTTTTTT TRBJ2-2 - - TRBV2
CASSPRQASQETQYF TGTGCCAGCTCACCGCGACAGGCGTCCCAAGAGACCCAGTACTTC TRBJ2-5 - - TRBV18
CASSARGLDGSYEQYF TGTGCCAGCAGTGCCCGGGGACTGGACGGCTCCTACGAGCAGTACTTC TRBJ2-7 - once TRBV27
CASSPERTDTQYF TGTGCCAGCAGCCCGGAGAGGACAGATACGCAGTATTTT TRBJ2-3 - - TRBV5-4
CAISSHWREADEAFF TGTGCCATCAGTTCCCATTGGCGGGAGGCGGATGAAGCTTTCTTT TRBJ1-1 - - TRBV10-3
CAISESITSGYEQYF TGTGCCATCAGTGAGTCGATTACTAGCGGCTACGAGCAGTACTTC TRBJ2-7 TRBD2 - TRBV10-3
CASRRQGPNTGELFF TGCGCCAGCAGGCGACAGGGACCGAACACCGGGGAGCTGTTTTTT TRBJ2-2 TRBD1 - TRBV10-2
CASSLGSGGSYEQYF TGTGCCAGCAGTTTAGGATCCGGAGGGTCCTACGAGCAGTACTTC TRBJ2-7 - - TRBV28
CASTPDRDRTYEQYF TGTGCCAGCACCCCCGACCGGGACAGAACCTACGAGCAGTACTTC TRBJ2-7 TRBD1 - TRBV6-1
CASSLEGLAGSTDTQYF TGTGCCAGCAGTTTAGAGGGACTAGCGGGGAGTACAGATACGCAGTATTTT TRBJ2-3 TRBD2 - TRBV28
CASSLFGQVQYF TGTGCCAGCAGCTTATTTGGTCAGGTGCAGTACTTC TRBJ2-7 - - TRBV7-2
CASSPYELPGYEQYF TGTGCCAGCAGCCCTTATGAACTACCGGGGTACGAGCAGTACTTC TRBJ2-7 - - TRBV7-9
CASTPGGATNEKLFF TGCGCCAGCACCCCTGGGGGGGCAACTAATGAAAAACTGTTTTTT TRBJ1-4 - - TRBV5-1
CAISDRQGRGLSTF TGTGCCATCAGTGACAGACAGGGGCGGGGGCTATCCACCTTC TRBJ1-2 TRBD1 - TRBV10-3
CASSTSGGSHNEQFF TGTGCCAGTAGTACGTCGGGAGGCTCACACAATGAGCAGTTCTTC TRBJ2-1 TRBD2 - TRBV19
CASRWGQGLSEAFF TGTGCCAGCAGATGGGGACAGGGACTCTCTGAAGCTTTCTTT TRBJ1-1 TRBD1 - TRBV2
CASSQGEAGIETQYF TGCGCCAGCAGCCAAGGAGAGGCAGGGATAGAGACCCAGTACTTC TRBJ2-5 - - TRBV4-3
CASSLGGNSNQPQHF TGCGCCAGCAGCTTGGGCGGTAATAGCAATCAGCCCCAGCATTTT TRBJ1-5 - - TRBV5-1
CASSRRLTGTGGGQPQHF TGTGCCAGCAGTAGACGTCTTACCGGGACAGGTGGGGGACAGCCCCAGCATTTT TRBJ1-5 TRBD1 - TRBV28
CASSLSEVEEKLFF TGTGCCAGCAGCTTGTCAGAGGTGGAGGAAAAACTGTTTTTT TRBJ1-4 - - TRBV7-9
CASSLWQGASNSPLHF TGTGCCAGCAGTTTATGGCAGGGGGCGAGTAATTCACCCCTCCACTTT TRBJ1-6 TRBD1 - TRBV28
CASSSQGVPNSPLHF TGTGCCAGTAGTTCACAGGGGGTGCCCAATTCACCCCTCCACTTT TRBJ1-6 TRBD1 - TRBV19
CASSKRDSSYEQYF TGTGCCAGCAGCAAGAGGGACAGCTCCTACGAGCAGTACTTC TRBJ2-7 - - TRBV21-1
CASAGQPYEQYF TGTGCCAGCGCCGGACAGCCTTACGAGCAGTACTTC TRBJ2-7 - - TRBV6-5
CASRETGSERGEQYF TGTGCCAGCAGGGAAACGGGATCAGAGAGAGGCGAGCAGTACTTC TRBJ2-7 - - TRBV2
CASSSGQVATNEKLFF TGTGCCAGCAGCTCAGGGCAGGTGGCAACTAATGAAAAACTGTTTTTT TRBJ1-4 - - TRBV7-9
CASTFRGGAETQYF TGTGCCAGCACTTTTCGCGGGGGCGCCGAGACCCAGTACTTC TRBJ2-5 - - TRBV7-2
CASSLWGQGDRMNQPQHF TGTGCCAGCAGTTTATGGGGACAGGGGGATCGTATGAATCAGCCCCAGCATTTT TRBJ1-5 TRBD1 - TRBV28
CASSFLAGGRETQYF TGTGCCAGCAGCTTCCTAGCGGGGGGCCGAGAGACCCAGTACTTC TRBJ2-5 TRBD2 - TRBV5-4
CASSQQGAINSQYF TGTGCCAGCAGTCAACAGGGGGCGATAAACAGTCAGTACTTC TRBJ2-4 TRBD1 - TRBV28
CASRPGGSGNQPQHF TGTGCCAGCAGGCCCGGAGGGAGCGGAAATCAGCCCCAGCATTTT TRBJ1-5 - - TRBV28
CASSESGTGPYGYTF TGCGCCAGCAGTGAGTCCGGGACAGGGCCCTATGGCTACACCTTC TRBJ1-2 TRBD1 - TRBV10-1
CASSPRAGAGTGELFF TGTGCCAGCTCACCACGAGCGGGAGCGGGCACCGGGGAGCTGTTTTTT TRBJ2-2 TRBD2 - TRBV18
CASSPPTRNTEAFF TGTGCCAGCTCACCACCTACGCGGAACACTGAAGCTTTCTTT TRBJ1-1 - - TRBV18
CASSIGQATNEKLFF TGTGCCAGTAGTATAGGACAGGCAACTAATGAAAAACTGTTTTTT TRBJ1-4 - - TRBV19